The source of this TCR beta chain is a study of blood T cell repertoires in COVID-19. Across the study: Samples taken during acute and convalescent COVID-19 were collected in the United States, Italy and Spain. PBMCs, B-cell-depleted T cells, or T cells were the source of the cDNA or gDNA that made up the material.

The CDR3 consists of 15 residues. CDR1 is MNHEY and CDR2 is SVGAGI in the germline V gene. The J segment lost 8 bases and the V segment lost 0 bases, leaving 7 bases of the junction unmatched. Measured with immunoSEQ multiplex PCR; TCRdb has only the in-frame clones, and not every one. This sample has a few hundred thousand clones, with 85% found just once. Sequencing was done on a sample of peripheral blood. The rearrangement joins TRBV6-5 to TRBJ1-2; TRBD1 agrees at 9 bases. The TCR sequence derives from a human donor in a cohort sampled during active COVID-19. The CDR3 DNA reads as TGTGCCAGCAGTTACTCCGGGACAGGGTTGATAGGCTACACCTTC. It translates to CASSYSGTGLIGYTF.